Listed below are T cell receptor beta chains from one sample, sequenced in a study of blood T cell repertoires in COVID-19. Profiled with immunoSEQ multiplex PCR; TCRdb holds only in-frame clones, not every one. The sample lists about 74,000 clones; roughly 74% were seen once. Material: peripheral blood. The receptors here all came from a human donor in a cohort sampled during active COVID-19. Both conserved end residues are part of each CDR3. A D gene is named only where the DNA matches it firmly. Some rows have no size entry. The others give once, few or many, or a class for an expanded clone.

clone_size: few
d_call: -
v_call: TRBV11-2
j_call: TRBJ1-2
cdr3_aa: CASSLRQGWNYGYTF
cdr3_nt: TGTGCCAGCAGCTTACGTCAGGGGTGGAACTATGGCTACACCTTC

clone_size: once
d_call: -
v_call: TRBV7-2
j_call: TRBJ1-1
cdr3_aa: CASSRNRLNTEAFF
cdr3_nt: TGTGCCAGCAGTAGAAACAGGTTGAACACTGAAGCTTTCTTT

clone_size: -
d_call: -
v_call: TRBV18
j_call: TRBJ2-7
cdr3_aa: CASSEYRDNSYEQYF
cdr3_nt: TGTGCCAGCTCTGAATACCGGGACAACTCCTACGAGCAGTACTTC

clone_size: -
d_call: -
v_call: TRBV30
j_call: TRBJ1-4
cdr3_aa: CAWSRGALEKLFF
cdr3_nt: TGTGCCTGGAGCCGCGGGGCGTTGGAAAAACTGTTTTTT

clone_size: few
d_call: -
v_call: TRBV18
j_call: TRBJ2-2
cdr3_aa: CASSSVEAGELFF
cdr3_nt: TGTGCCAGCTCATCCGTGGAGGCCGGGGAGCTGTTTTTT

clone_size: -
d_call: TRBD1
v_call: TRBV6-2/TRBV6-3
j_call: TRBJ2-7
cdr3_aa: CASSYGQGTSYEQYF
cdr3_nt: TGTGCCAGCAGTTACGGACAGGGTACCTCCTACGAGCAGTACTTC

clone_size: -
d_call: TRBD1
v_call: TRBV2
j_call: TRBJ1-2
cdr3_aa: CASYDRGKGYTF
cdr3_nt: TGTGCCAGCTACGACAGGGGTAAGGGCTACACCTTC

clone_size: -
d_call: -
v_call: TRBV29-1
j_call: TRBJ2-1
cdr3_aa: CSVSTSYEQFF
cdr3_nt: TGCAGCGTCTCAACTAGCTATGAGCAGTTCTTC

clone_size: -
d_call: TRBD1
v_call: TRBV11-3
j_call: TRBJ2-5
cdr3_aa: CASSLGTGRGEETQYF
cdr3_nt: TGTGCCAGCAGCTTAGGGACAGGCCGTGGGGAAGAGACCCAGTACTTC

clone_size: -
d_call: TRBD1
v_call: TRBV29-1
j_call: TRBJ2-2
cdr3_aa: CSVLPATGENTGELFF
cdr3_nt: TGCAGCGTTCTCCCCGCGACAGGGGAGAACACCGGGGAGCTGTTTTTT

clone_size: -
d_call: -
v_call: TRBV25-1
j_call: TRBJ1-2
cdr3_aa: CASSGQGNYGYTF
cdr3_nt: TGTGCCAGCAGTGGTCAGGGGAACTATGGCTACACCTTC

clone_size: -
d_call: -
v_call: TRBV10-1
j_call: TRBJ2-4
cdr3_aa: CASSDPGEDIQYF
cdr3_nt: TGCGCCAGCAGCGACCCCGGAGAGGACATTCAGTACTTC

clone_size: -
d_call: -
v_call: TRBV24-1
j_call: TRBJ1-1
cdr3_aa: CATSQGSEAFF
cdr3_nt: TGTGCCACCAGTCAGGGGTCTGAAGCTTTCTTT

clone_size: -
d_call: TRBD1
v_call: TRBV5-1
j_call: TRBJ1-1
cdr3_aa: CASSLRTGNTEAFF
cdr3_nt: TGCGCCAGCAGCCTACGGACAGGGAACACTGAAGCTTTCTTT

clone_size: -
d_call: -
v_call: TRBV30
j_call: TRBJ2-2
cdr3_aa: CAWSVLPLNTGELFF
cdr3_nt: TGTGCCTGGAGTGTACTACCCCTAAACACCGGGGAGCTGTTTTTT

clone_size: -
d_call: TRBD2
v_call: TRBV5-6
j_call: TRBJ2-7
cdr3_aa: CASNWGGVYEQYF
cdr3_nt: TGTGCCAGCAACTGGGGGGGGGTCTACGAGCAGTACTTC

clone_size: -
d_call: TRBD1
v_call: TRBV6-1
j_call: TRBJ2-7
cdr3_aa: CASSDQGALNEQYF
cdr3_nt: TGTGCCAGCAGTGATCAGGGGGCGCTCAACGAGCAGTACTTC

clone_size: few
d_call: -
v_call: TRBV14
j_call: TRBJ1-2
cdr3_aa: CASSQDRGRYGYTF
cdr3_nt: TGTGCCAGCAGCCAAGATCGCGGGAGGTACGGCTACACCTTC

clone_size: -
d_call: -
v_call: TRBV18
j_call: TRBJ2-1
cdr3_aa: CASSPNGQGGSNEQFF
cdr3_nt: TGTGCCAGCTCACCAAACGGACAGGGAGGGTCCAATGAGCAGTTCTTC

clone_size: -
d_call: TRBD1
v_call: TRBV10-3
j_call: TRBJ1-5
cdr3_aa: CAISPPGQGDNQPQHF
cdr3_nt: TGTGCCATCAGCCCTCCGGGACAGGGTGACAATCAGCCCCAGCATTTT

clone_size: -
d_call: -
v_call: TRBV5-6
j_call: TRBJ1-6
cdr3_aa: CASSPFRDNHSPLHF
cdr3_nt: TGTGCCAGCAGCCCGTTCCGGGACAATCATTCACCCCTCCACTTT

clone_size: few
d_call: -
v_call: TRBV2
j_call: TRBJ2-2
cdr3_aa: CASREAAVGELFF
cdr3_nt: TGTGCCAGCAGGGAGGCAGCGGTCGGGGAGCTGTTTTTT

clone_size: -
d_call: -
v_call: TRBV25-1
j_call: TRBJ2-7
cdr3_aa: CASRDDSLYEQYF
cdr3_nt: TGTGCCAGCAGGGACGACAGCCTCTACGAGCAGTACTTC

clone_size: -
d_call: TRBD1
v_call: TRBV2
j_call: TRBJ1-1
cdr3_aa: CASSDRGQLNTEAFF
cdr3_nt: TGTGCCAGCAGTGATCGGGGACAGCTGAACACTGAAGCTTTCTTT

clone_size: -
d_call: TRBD2
v_call: TRBV29-1
j_call: TRBJ2-5
cdr3_aa: CSVATSGRTETQYF
cdr3_nt: TGCAGCGTCGCCACTAGCGGGAGAACCGAGACCCAGTACTTC